The subject of this entry is one TCR beta chain. Its antigen is currently unknown. The sample is drawn from a study of persistence of HIV-infected CD4 T cells. About the research overall: Up to about 200 mL blood was drawn at multiple time points; a couple of donors had single-time leukapheresis.

The stimulus was an HIV-1 Gag 15-mer peptide pool, 1 ug/peptide/mL. Memory cells lacking CD40L and CD69 with high CD45RO were sorted. Whole-study findings and limits: Rare CMV-responding cells carrying HIV-1 proviruses were not analyzed separately for TCR.

In germline, CDR1 is SGHTA, CDR2 FQGNSA. The trim removed 5 bases at V and 9 bases at J, leaving 21 bases unmatched. This CDR3 region has 18 residues. The libraries were made with immunoSEQ version 4 in survey mode. Generated by immunoSEQ multiplex PCR, the TCRdb table keeps only in-frame clones and is missing some. The repertoire holds about 40,000 clones, with approximately 80% as singletons. The TCR comes from an adult man with HIV who was CMV-seropositive. The sample was CD4+ T cells sorted from PBMCs after 18-hour stimulation, taken from a patient who received antiretroviral therapy. This chain links TRBV7-2 with TRBJ2-7; the match to TRBD2 covers 11 bases. CDR3 region: CASSPHSGLAGGNNGQYF. Written as DNA, the CDR3 is TGTGCCAGCAGCCCTCACAGCGGGCTAGCGGGGGGAAATAACGGGCAGTACTTC.